Sequencing of this TCR beta chain was carried out in a study of glioma-infiltrating T cells after dendritic cell vaccination. This clone occurred once. Amplification used 60 V beta primers and 13 J beta primers. Generated by immunoSEQ multiplex PCR, the TCRdb table keeps only in-frame clones and is missing some. Altogether approximately 50,000 clones are present, approximately 90% being singletons, with the ten largest covering around 5%. V shed 7 bases and J shed 0 bases, with 4 bases lying between them. From germline, CDR1 is SQVTM and CDR2 ANQGSEA. The CDR3 is 11 amino acids. Time point described: after dendritic cell vaccination, including at tumor progression/relapse. PBMC were collected before vaccination, two weeks after the third vaccination, and at progression.

The chain recombines TRBV29-1 with TRBJ2-1, with unresolved D. This clonotype was obtained from a human donor with glioblastoma. Source: blood, taken after dendritic cell vaccination. The CDR3 DNA is TGCAGCGGCAGCTCCTACAATGAGCAGTTCTTC. It codes for CSGSSYNEQFF.